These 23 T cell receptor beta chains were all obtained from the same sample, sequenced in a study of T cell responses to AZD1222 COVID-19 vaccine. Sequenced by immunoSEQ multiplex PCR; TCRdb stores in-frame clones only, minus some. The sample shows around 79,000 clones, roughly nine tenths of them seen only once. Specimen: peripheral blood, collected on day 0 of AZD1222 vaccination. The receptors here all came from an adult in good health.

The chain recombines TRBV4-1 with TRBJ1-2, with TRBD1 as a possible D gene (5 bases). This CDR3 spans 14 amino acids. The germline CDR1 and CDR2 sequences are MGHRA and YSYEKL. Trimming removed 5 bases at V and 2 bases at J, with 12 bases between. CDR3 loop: CASSSRGRNYGYTF. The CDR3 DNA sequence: TGCGCCAGCAGCTCCCGGGGCAGAAACTATGGCTACACCTTC.

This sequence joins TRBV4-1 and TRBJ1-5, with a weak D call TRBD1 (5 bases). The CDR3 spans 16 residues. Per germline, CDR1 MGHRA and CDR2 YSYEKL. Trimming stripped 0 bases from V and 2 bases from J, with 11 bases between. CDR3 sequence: CASSQEEGMGNQPQHF. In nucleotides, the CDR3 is TGCGCCAGCAGCCAAGAAGAGGGGATGGGCAATCAGCCCCAGCATTTT.

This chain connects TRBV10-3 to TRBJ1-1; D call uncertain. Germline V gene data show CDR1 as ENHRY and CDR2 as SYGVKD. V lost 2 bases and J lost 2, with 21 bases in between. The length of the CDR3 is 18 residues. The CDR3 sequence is CAISEVVQPGKRNTEAFF. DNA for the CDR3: TGTGCCATCAGTGAGGTGGTTCAGCCGGGAAAGAGAAACACTGAAGCTTTCTTT.

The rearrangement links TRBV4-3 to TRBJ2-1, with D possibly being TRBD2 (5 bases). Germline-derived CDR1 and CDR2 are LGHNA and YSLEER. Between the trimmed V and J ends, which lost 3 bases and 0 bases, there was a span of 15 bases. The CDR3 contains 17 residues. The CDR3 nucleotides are TGCGCCAGCAGCCAGTCTCGCGGGCTGAGCTCCTACAATGAGCAGTTCTTC. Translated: CASSQSRGLSSYNEQFF.

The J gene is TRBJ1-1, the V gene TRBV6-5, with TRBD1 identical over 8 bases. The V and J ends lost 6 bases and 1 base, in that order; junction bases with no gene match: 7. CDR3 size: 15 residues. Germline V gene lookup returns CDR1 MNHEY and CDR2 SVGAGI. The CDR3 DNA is TGTGCCAGCAGACGACAGGGGCTAGGGAACACTGAAGCTTTCTTT. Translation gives CASRRQGLGNTEAFF.

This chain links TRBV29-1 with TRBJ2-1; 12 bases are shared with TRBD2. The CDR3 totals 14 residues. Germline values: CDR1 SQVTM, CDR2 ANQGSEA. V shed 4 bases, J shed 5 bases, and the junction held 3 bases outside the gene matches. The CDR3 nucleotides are TGCAGCGTTGTGGGACTAGCGGGTAACAATGAGCAGTTCTTC. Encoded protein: CSVVGLAGNNEQFF.

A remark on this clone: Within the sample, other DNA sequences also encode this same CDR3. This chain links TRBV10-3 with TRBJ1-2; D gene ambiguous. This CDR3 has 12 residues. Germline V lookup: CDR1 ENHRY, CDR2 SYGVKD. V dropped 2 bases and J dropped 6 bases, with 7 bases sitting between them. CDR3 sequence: CAISERTNGYTF. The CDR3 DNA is TGTGCCATCAGTGAGAGAACAAATGGCTACACCTTC.

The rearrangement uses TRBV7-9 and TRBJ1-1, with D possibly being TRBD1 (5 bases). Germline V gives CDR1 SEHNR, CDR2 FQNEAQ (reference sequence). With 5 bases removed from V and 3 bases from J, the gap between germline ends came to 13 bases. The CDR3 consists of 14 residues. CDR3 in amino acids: CASSRRDGDTEAFF. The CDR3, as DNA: TGTGCCAGCAGCCGCCGGGACGGAGACACTGAAGCTTTCTTT.

CDR3 bases: TGTGCCTGGATCCGACCCCGCACAGATACGCAGTATTTT. Translated: CAWIRPRTDTQYF. The V and J genes are TRBV30 and TRBJ2-3; D remains unclear. Germline values: CDR1 GTSNPN, CDR2 SVGIG (reference sequence). The CDR3 extends over 13 amino acids. The V gene lost 4 bases and the J gene lost 1 base, with 9 bases spanning the gap.

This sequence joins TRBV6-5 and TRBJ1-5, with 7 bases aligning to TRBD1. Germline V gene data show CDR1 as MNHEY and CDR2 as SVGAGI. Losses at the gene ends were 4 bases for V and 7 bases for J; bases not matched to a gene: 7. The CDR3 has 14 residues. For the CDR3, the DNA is TGTGCCAGCAGTTCGACAGGGAGAGGCCAGCCCCAGCATTTT. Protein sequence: CASSSTGRGQPQHF.

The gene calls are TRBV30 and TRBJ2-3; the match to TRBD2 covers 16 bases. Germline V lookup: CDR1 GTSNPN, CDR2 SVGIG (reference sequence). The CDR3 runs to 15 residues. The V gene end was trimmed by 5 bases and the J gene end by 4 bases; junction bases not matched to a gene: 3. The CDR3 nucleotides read TGTGCCTGGGCGGGACTAGCGGGAGGGGCAGATACGCAGTATTTT. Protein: CAWAGLAGGADTQYF.

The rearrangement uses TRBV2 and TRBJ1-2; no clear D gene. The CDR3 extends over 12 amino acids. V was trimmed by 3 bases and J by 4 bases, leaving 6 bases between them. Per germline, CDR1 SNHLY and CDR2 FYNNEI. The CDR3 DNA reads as TGTGCCAGCAGTGAGGGCCTCTATGGCTACACCTTC. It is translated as CASSEGLYGYTF.

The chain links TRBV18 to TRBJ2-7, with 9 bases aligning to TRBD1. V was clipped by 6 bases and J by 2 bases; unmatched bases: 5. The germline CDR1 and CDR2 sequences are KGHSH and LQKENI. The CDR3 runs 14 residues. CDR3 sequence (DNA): TGTGCCAGCTCGCCCGGGACAGGGACCTACGAGCAGTACTTC. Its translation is CASSPGTGTYEQYF.

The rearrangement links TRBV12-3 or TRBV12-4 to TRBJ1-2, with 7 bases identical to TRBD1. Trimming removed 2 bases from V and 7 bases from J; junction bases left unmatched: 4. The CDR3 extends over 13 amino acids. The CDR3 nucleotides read TGTGCCAGCAGTTTACGACAGGGTTCTGGCTACACCTTC. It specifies CASSLRQGSGYTF.

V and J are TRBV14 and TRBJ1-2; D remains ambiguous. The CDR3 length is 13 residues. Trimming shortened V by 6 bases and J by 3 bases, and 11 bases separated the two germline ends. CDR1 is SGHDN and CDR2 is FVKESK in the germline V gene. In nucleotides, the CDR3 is TGTGCCAGCAGTTGGCAGGCAGACTATGGCTACACCTTC. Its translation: CASSWQADYGYTF.

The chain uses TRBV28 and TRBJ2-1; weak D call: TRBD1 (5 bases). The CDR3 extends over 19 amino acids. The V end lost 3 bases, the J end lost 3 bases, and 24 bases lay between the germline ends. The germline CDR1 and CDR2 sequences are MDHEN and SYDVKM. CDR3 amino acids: CASSFARTTGPGRYNEQFF. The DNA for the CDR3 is TGTGCCAGCAGTTTTGCGAGAACTACAGGCCCCGGGCGCTACAATGAGCAGTTCTTC.

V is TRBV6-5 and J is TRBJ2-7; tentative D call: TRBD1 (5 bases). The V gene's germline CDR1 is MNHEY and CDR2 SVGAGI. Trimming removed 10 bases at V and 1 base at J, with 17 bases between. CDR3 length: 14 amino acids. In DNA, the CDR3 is TGTGCCACAGCAGATCAGGGTGGATCCTACGAGCAGTACTTC. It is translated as CATADQGGSYEQYF.

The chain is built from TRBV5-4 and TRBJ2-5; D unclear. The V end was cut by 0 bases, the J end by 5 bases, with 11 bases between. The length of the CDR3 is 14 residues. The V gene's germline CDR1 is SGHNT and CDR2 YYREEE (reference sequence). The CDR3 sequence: CASSLGGPEETQYF. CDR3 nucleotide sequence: TGTGCCAGCAGCTTGGGAGGTCCAGAGGAGACCCAGTACTTC. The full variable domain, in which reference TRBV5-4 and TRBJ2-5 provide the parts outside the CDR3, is ETGVTQSPTHLIKTRGQQVTLRCSSQSGHNTVSWYQQALGQGPQFIFQYYREEENGRGNFPPRFSGLQFPNYSSELNVNALELDDSALYLCASSLGGPEETQYFGPGTRLLVL.

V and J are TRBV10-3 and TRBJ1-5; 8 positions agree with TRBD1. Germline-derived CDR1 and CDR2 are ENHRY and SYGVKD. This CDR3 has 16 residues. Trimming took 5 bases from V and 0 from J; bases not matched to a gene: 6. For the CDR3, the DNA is TGTGCCATCAGTTCCGGGACAGGTTATAGCAATCAGCCCCAGCATTTT. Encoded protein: CAISSGTGYSNQPQHF.

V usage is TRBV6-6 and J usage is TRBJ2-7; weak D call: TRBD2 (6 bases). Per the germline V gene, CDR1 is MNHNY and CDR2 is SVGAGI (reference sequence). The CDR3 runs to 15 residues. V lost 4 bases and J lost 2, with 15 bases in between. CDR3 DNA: TGTGCCAGCAGTTGGGGGGTAGGGGTGACCTACGAGCAGTACTTC. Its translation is CASSWGVGVTYEQYF.

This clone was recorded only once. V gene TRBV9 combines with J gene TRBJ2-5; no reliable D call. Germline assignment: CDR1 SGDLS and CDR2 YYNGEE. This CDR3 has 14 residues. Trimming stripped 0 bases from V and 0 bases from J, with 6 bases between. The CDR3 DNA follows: TGTGCCAGCAGCGTAGGAAGCTACCAAGAGACCCAGTACTTC. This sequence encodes CASSVGSYQETQYF.

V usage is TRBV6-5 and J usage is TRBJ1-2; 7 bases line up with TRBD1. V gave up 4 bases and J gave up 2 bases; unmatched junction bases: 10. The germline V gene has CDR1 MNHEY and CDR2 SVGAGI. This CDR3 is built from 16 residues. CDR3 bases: TGTGCCAGCAGTTCGTTCGACAGGGAAAAAAACTATGGCTACACCTTC. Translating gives CASSSFDREKNYGYTF.

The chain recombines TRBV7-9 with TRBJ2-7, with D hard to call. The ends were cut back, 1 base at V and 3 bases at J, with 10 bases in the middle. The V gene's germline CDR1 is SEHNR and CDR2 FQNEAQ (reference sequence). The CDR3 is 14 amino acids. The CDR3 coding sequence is TGTGCCAGCAGCTTAGACGGGTTTCGCTACGAGCAGTACTTC. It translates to CASSLDGFRYEQYF.